The rows below give T cell receptor beta chains drawn from one sample of a study of cytomegalovirus exposure and HLA in healthy donors. Sequencing was performed with immunoSEQ multiplex PCR; in TCRdb, only in-frame clones are kept and a portion is missing. Among under 200,000 clones listed, around 84% were seen once. Material: PBMCs. These receptors were obtained from a male donor in good health and CMV-seropositive. Both conserved end residues are part of each CDR3. Each record gives: J gene, CDR3 length, D gene, V gene, clone size, CDR3 protein, CDR3 DNA. A D gene is named only where the DNA matches it firmly. Size values are once, few and many counts, or a class for expanded clones, and some rows have none.

>TRBJ2-5|15|TRBD2|TRBV5-4|.
CASSPRGGLTETQYF
TGTGCCAGCAGCCCACGGGGGGGGCTGACAGAGACCCAGTACTTC
>TRBJ1-1|11|.|TRBV5-1|.
CASSWESEAFF
TGCGCCAGCAGCTGGGAGAGTGAAGCTTTCTTT
>TRBJ2-7|15|.|TRBV30|once
CAWTGSRPHIYEQYF
TGTGCCTGGACTGGGTCGAGGCCGCACATTTACGAGCAGTACTTC
>TRBJ1-1|15|.|TRBV9|.
CASSAGSLGNTEAFF
TGTGCCAGCAGCGCGGGTAGCTTAGGGAACACTGAAGCTTTCTTT
>TRBJ1-2|14|TRBD1|TRBV10-2|.
CASSPGTGVGGYTF
TGCGCCAGCAGCCCTGGGACAGGGGTCGGCGGCTACACCTTC
>TRBJ2-7|17|TRBD1|TRBV9|.
CASSAGPPGQGFYEQYF
TGTGCCAGCAGCGCCGGACCACCGGGACAGGGGTTCTACGAGCAGTACTTC
>TRBJ2-5|12|.|TRBV30|.
CAWSELQETQYF
TGTGCCTGGAGCGAGTTACAAGAGACCCAGTACTTC
>TRBJ1-2|15|TRBD1|TRBV7-9|.
CASSFTGGPRDGYTF
TGTGCCAGCAGCTTTACAGGGGGCCCGAGGGATGGCTACACCTTC
>TRBJ1-1|12|.|TRBV18|.
CASSDRNTEAFF
TGTGCCAGCTCAGACAGGAACACTGAAGCTTTCTTT
>TRBJ1-2|14|.|TRBV5-4|.
CASSLGQGTNGYTF
TGTGCCAGCAGCTTGGGGCAGGGGACAAATGGCTACACCTTC
>TRBJ1-2|13|.|TRBV28|few
CASNWEGRHGYTF
TGTGCCAGCAATTGGGAGGGGCGCCATGGCTACACCTTC
>TRBJ1-6|14|.|TRBV30|.
CAYREISYNSPLHF
TGTGCCTACAGGGAGATTTCCTATAATTCACCCCTCCACTTT
>TRBJ2-7|15|.|TRBV7-6|.
CASSQEGGPQYEQYF
TGTGCCAGCAGCCAGGAGGGGGGGCCACAGTACGAGCAGTACTTC
>TRBJ2-1|14|TRBD2|TRBV28|.
CASTGTSGSNEQFF
TGTGCCAGCACCGGGACTAGCGGGAGTAATGAGCAGTTCTTC